This T cell receptor (beta chain) was documented in a study of T cells in Graves' hyperthyroidism and ophthalmopathy. Study findings and constraints: Blood also contained most expanded thyroid clonotypes above 0.001. Classification by a 13 V-J model distinguished ophthalmopathy from stable hyperthyroidism.

This clonotype was observed many times. The antigen remains unidentified. Hyperthyroidism had been newly diagnosed in patients aged 18 to 65, and its duration was under 2 months. Used for diagnoses were clinical symptoms, serum thyroxine and TRAb, thyroid ultrasound and orbital computed tomography. The germline CDR1 and CDR2 sequences are MGHRA and YSYEKL. This CDR3 has 13 residues. The V gene lost 1 base and the J gene lost 3 bases, with 7 bases spanning the gap. Amplification of TCR beta CDR3 regions was performed using RNA transcripts as template. In the first-round RT-PCR of the TCR CDR3, the HTBI primer set was used. TCRdb analysed the multiplex PCR reads with MiXCR anew, one entry per CDR3 protein. Among fewer than 300,000 distinct CDR3 sequences, approximately 16% were seen once, and the ten largest hold around 30%.

The clonotype comes from a woman aged 45 to 65 with Graves' hyperthyroidism that later progressed to Graves' ophthalmopathy. Sequencing was carried out using blood. The chain links TRBV4-1 to TRBJ2-7; D not certain. CDR3 nucleotides: TGCGCCAGCAGCCAAGCCGAGGACTACGAGCAGTACTTC. This sequence encodes CASSQAEDYEQYF.